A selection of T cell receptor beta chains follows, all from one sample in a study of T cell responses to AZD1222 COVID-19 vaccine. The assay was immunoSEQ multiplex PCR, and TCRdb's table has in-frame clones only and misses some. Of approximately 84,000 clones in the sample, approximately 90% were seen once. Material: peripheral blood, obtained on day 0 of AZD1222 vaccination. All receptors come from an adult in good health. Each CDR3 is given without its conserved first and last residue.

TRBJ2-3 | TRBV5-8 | ASSLGLGGQVQDTQY
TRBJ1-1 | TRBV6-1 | ASREDSHTEAF
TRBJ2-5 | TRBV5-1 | ASRAGAIQETQY
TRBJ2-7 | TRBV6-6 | ASSYSKGSYEQY
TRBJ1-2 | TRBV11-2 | ASSGQGAYGYT
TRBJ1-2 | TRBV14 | ASSQDRTGAGYT
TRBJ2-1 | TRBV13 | ASSLSAAGGYNEQF
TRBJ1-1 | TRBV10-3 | AISPPMGNTEAF
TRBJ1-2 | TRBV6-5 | ASSYSATGYGYT
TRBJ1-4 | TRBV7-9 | ASSLRGTENEKLF
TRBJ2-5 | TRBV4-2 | ASSQVTTPGETQY
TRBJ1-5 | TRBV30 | AWSVPRYDSLYQPQH
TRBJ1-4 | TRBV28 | AGRGSSNEKLF
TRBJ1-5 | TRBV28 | ASSRRDRPWHSNQPQH
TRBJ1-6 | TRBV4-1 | ASSQEVGADSPLH
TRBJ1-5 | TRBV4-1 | ASSQDRTGWSGISNQPQH
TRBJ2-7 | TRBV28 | ASSLGGGTFSYEQY
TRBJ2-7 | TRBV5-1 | ASSFASGRASEQY
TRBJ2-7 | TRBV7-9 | ASSFASYEQY
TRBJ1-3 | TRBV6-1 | ASSEATGGGNTIY